This record concerns one TCR beta chain sequence. The V gene's germline CDR1 is KGHSH and CDR2 LQKENI. V gave up 6 bases and J gave up 4 bases; unmatched junction bases: 6. The CDR3 contains 14 residues. The sample is drawn from a study of T cells after yellow fever vaccination. MiXCR, applied by TCRdb to the 5' RACE reads, yields one record per CDR3 protein. Of 250,000 to 400,000 distinct CDR3 sequences in the sample, around 4.3% were seen once. The material sequenced was PBMCs, taken 15 days after the yellow fever booster vaccination. The chain joins TRBV18 to TRBJ1-3, with 7 bases aligning to TRBD1. The receptor was isolated from a man aged 18 to 35 who received the YFV17D yellow fever vaccine. CDR3 nucleotide sequence: TGTGCCAGCTCCCGACCGGGACAGGGAAACACCATATATTTT. It yields the protein CASSRPGQGNTIYF. The entire variable domain, with the rest obtained from reference TRBV18 and TRBJ1-3, is as follows: NAGVMQNPRHLVRRRGQEARLRCSPMKGHSHVYWYRQLPEEGLKFMVYLQKENIIDESGMPKERFSAEFPKEGPSILRIQQVVRGDSAAYFCASSRPGQGNTIYFGEGSWLTVV.